The clone carrying this TCR beta chain occurred a few times. What it recognizes is unknown. This sample was taken from a study of PD-1 blockade in classical Hodgkin lymphoma. Study conclusions and caveats: When set against healthy donors, newly diagnosed patients were reported to show lower baseline TCR diversity.

The CDR3 totals 14 residues. V was pared by 7 bases and J by 2 bases, with 2 bases of the junction left unmatched. In germline, CDR1 is MNHNY, CDR2 SVGAGI (reference sequence). TCRdb's table, derived via immunoSEQ multiplex PCR, lists solely in-frame clones and lacks some. The sample gives about 37,000 clones, more than 65% of which show up once; 15% to 20% is in the top ten. Every patient was affected by relapse after autologous stem cell transplantation, while exposure to brentuximab vedotin was not uniform. Sequenced material: peripheral blood mononuclear cells (PBMCs), taken before the second cycle of nivolumab. This chain links TRBV6-6 with TRBJ2-6, with TRBD1 identical over 7 bases. This TCR derives from a human donor with classical Hodgkin lymphoma. This CDR3 reads CASTTGAGANVLTF. CDR3 nucleotides: TGTGCCAGCACCACAGGGGCTGGGGCCAACGTCCTGACTTTC.